Below are 20 T cell receptor beta chains sequenced from a single sample in a study of blood T cell repertoires in COVID-19. Profiled with immunoSEQ multiplex PCR; TCRdb holds only in-frame clones, not every one. The sample lists approximately 200,000 clones; approximately 81% were seen once. The sample comprised PBMCs or T cells enriched from blood (not recorded which). The receptors here all came from a man between 35 and 55 years old who had recovered from COVID-19.

This chain links TRBV7-8 with TRBJ2-7; unclear D gene. V shed 1 base and J shed 5 bases, with 6 bases lying between them. This CDR3 contains 12 residues. Germline CDR1 and CDR2: SGHVS and FQNEAQ. CDR3 region: CASSLGPNEQYF. CDR3 DNA: TGTGCCAGCAGCTTAGGCCCTAACGAGCAGTACTTC.

The CDR3 loop reads CASSRQGENTGELFF. CDR3 nucleotide sequence: TGTGCCAGCTCACGACAGGGAGAGAACACCGGGGAGCTGTTTTTT. V is TRBV18 and J is TRBJ2-2; 7 bases are a match to TRBD1. CDR1 and CDR2 from the germline V gene are KGHSH and LQKENI. There are 15 residues in the CDR3. The trim removed 4 bases at V and 1 base at J, leaving 3 bases unmatched.

The genes are TRBV5-5 and TRBJ1-4, with 10 bases aligning to TRBD1. Germline assignment: CDR1 SGHKS and CDR2 YYEKEE (reference sequence). Germline trimming cut 4 bases from V and 7 bases from J; bases unmatched to any gene: 7. There are 15 residues in the CDR3. CDR3 sequence: CASSPGGDRGEKLFF. Written as DNA, the CDR3 is TGTGCCAGCAGCCCCGGGGGGGACAGGGGTGAAAAACTGTTTTTT.

The chain couples TRBV5-5 to TRBJ1-4; D remains unclear. CDR3 length equals 15 residues. The V end lost 3 bases, the J end lost 2 bases, and 11 bases lay between the germline ends. Germline V CDR1 and CDR2: SGHKS, YYEKEE (reference sequence). CDR3 sequence reads: CASSSQVVTNEKLFF. CDR3 nucleotide sequence: TGTGCCAGCAGCTCCCAGGTGGTTACTAATGAAAAACTGTTTTTT.

Here the CDR3 DNA reads TGTGCCAGCAGTGGACTAGCGGGAGGCTCTGGGGCCAACGTCCTGACTTTC. Protein sequence: CASSGLAGGSGANVLTF. The chain links TRBV6-4 to TRBJ2-6; TRBD2 matches at 13 bases. The CDR3 has 17 amino acids. The ends lost 4 bases at V and 0 bases at J; junction bases unmatched: 0. The germline V gene has CDR1 MRHNA and CDR2 SNTAGT.

The genes are TRBV5-1 and TRBJ1-2; D uncertain. Germline lookup yields CDR1 SGHRS and CDR2 YFSETQ. The CDR3 is 12 residues long. V lost 3 bases to trimming and J lost 3 bases, with 6 bases between them. The CDR3 sequence: CASSSRYYGYTF. CDR3 sequence (DNA): TGCGCCAGCAGCTCCCGGTACTATGGCTACACCTTC.

The chain links TRBV11-1 to TRBJ2-7, with 7 bases lining up with TRBD1. This CDR3 spans 15 amino acids. CDR1 is SGHAT and CDR2 is FQDESV in the germline V gene (reference sequence). The ends lost 5 bases at V and 2 bases at J; junction bases unmatched: 9. This chain's CDR3 is CASSADRAITYEQYF. The CDR3 nucleotides read TGTGCCAGCAGCGCAGACAGGGCCATTACCTACGAGCAGTACTTC.

The chain employs TRBV5-1 and TRBJ2-2; 8 bases align to TRBD1. Germline-derived CDR1 and CDR2 are SGHRS and YFSETQ. The ends lost 2 bases at V and 6 bases at J; junction bases unmatched: 6. CDR3 size: 15 residues. In DNA form, the CDR3 reads TGCGCCAGCAGCTTAGGACAGGGTGGGGCCGGGGAGCTGTTTTTT. This sequence encodes CASSLGQGGAGELFF.

The chain couples TRBV11-2 to TRBJ1-3; D is possibly TRBD1 (6 bases). Between the trimmed V and J ends, which lost 2 bases and 4 bases, there was a span of 15 bases. Looked up from germline, CDR1 is SGHAT and CDR2 is FQNNGV. The CDR3 loop spans 16 amino acids. In nucleotides, the CDR3 is TGTGCCAGCAGCTTACCCATACAGGGTTACGGAAACACCATATATTTT. This gives the protein CASSLPIQGYGNTIYF.

The V and J genes are TRBV4-3 and TRBJ2-7, with 11 nucleotides matching TRBD2. This CDR3 has 16 amino acids. Germline V CDR1 and CDR2: LGHNA, YSLEER. With 0 bases clipped from V and 3 bases from J, the junction kept 4 bases outside the gene matches. CDR3 loop: CASSQDASGRSYEQYF. DNA of the CDR3: TGCGCCAGCAGCCAAGATGCTAGCGGGAGGAGCTACGAGCAGTACTTC.

The chain recombines TRBV5-1 with TRBJ2-7, with 8 bases that match TRBD1. Germline V gives CDR1 SGHRS, CDR2 YFSETQ. The CDR3 has 16 residues. V lost 4 bases, J lost 3 bases, and 12 bases stayed unmatched. CDR3 sequence reads: CASSPGWTGLIYEQYF. Written as DNA, the CDR3 is TGCGCCAGCAGCCCCGGCTGGACAGGGCTCATCTACGAGCAGTACTTC. Together with reference TRBV5-1 and TRBJ2-7, the CDR3 gives the full variable domain: KAGVTQTPRYLIKTRGQQVTLSCSPISGHRSVSWYQQTPGQGLQFLFEYFSETQRNKGNFPGRFSGRQFSNSRSEMNVSTLELGDSALYLCASSPGWTGLIYEQYFGPGTRLTVT.

The V and J genes are TRBV6-2 or TRBV6-3 and TRBJ1-1; perhaps TRBD1 as D (6 bases). CDR1 is MNHEY, CDR2 SVGEGT, per germline. The CDR3 length is 17 residues. V gave up 0 bases and J gave up 4 bases, with 18 bases separating them. The CDR3 is CASSYSRMGARVTEAFF. CDR3 DNA sequence: TGTGCCAGCAGTTACTCGAGGATGGGGGCACGAGTCACTGAAGCTTTCTTT.

This chain uses TRBV2 with TRBJ2-5; TRBD1 matches at 8 bases. The CDR3 is 16 amino acids. CDR1 SNHLY and CDR2 FYNNEI come from the germline V gene. Germline trimming cut 6 bases from V and 1 base from J; bases unmatched to any gene: 10. CDR3 protein: CASRADRAHAQETQYF. Here the CDR3 DNA reads TGTGCCAGCAGGGCGGACAGGGCCCATGCCCAAGAGACCCAGTACTTC.

The rearrangement joins TRBV18 to TRBJ1-1, with D possibly being TRBD1 (6 bases). Trimming cost V 4 bases and J 0 bases, with 9 bases left between them. The CDR3 covers 14 residues. Germline V gene lookup returns CDR1 KGHSH and CDR2 LQKENI. The CDR3 loop is CASSLGQLNTEAFF. The DNA for the CDR3 is TGTGCCAGCTCACTCGGACAGTTGAACACTGAAGCTTTCTTT.

The chain uses TRBV6-5 and TRBJ2-7, with D maybe TRBD1 (6 bases). The CDR3 has 12 amino acids. Germline V gene sequence: CDR1 MNHEY, CDR2 SVGAGI. V was cut by 7 bases and J by 2 bases, with 9 bases left in between. The CDR3 coding sequence is TGTGCCAGCATGCACAGGGCCTACGAGCAGTACTTC. It is translated as CASMHRAYEQYF.

CDR3 amino acids: CASSPLSGSPKTQYF. The CDR3 region has the DNA TGTGCCAGCAGTCCCTTGAGCGGGAGCCCAAAGACCCAGTACTTC. The V call is TRBV9, the J call TRBJ2-5; 8 bases map to TRBD2. Germline V gene lookup returns CDR1 SGDLS and CDR2 YYNGEE. Unmatched junction bases numbered 12, after V lost 5 bases and J lost 6 bases. The CDR3 has 15 residues.

The rearrangement uses TRBV19 and TRBJ1-4, with D possibly TRBD1 on 6 matching bases. V was cut by 6 bases and J by 8 bases, with 16 bases left in between. This CDR3 is built from 14 residues. Germline values: CDR1 LNHDA, CDR2 SQIVND (reference sequence). In nucleotides, the CDR3 is TGTGCCAGTAGCGGCGGACAGATCACGGAAAAACTGTTTTTT. This encodes CASSGGQITEKLFF. The variable domain in full, with the rest retrieved from reference TRBV19 and TRBJ1-4, is DGGITQSPKYLFRKEGQNVTLSCEQNLNHDAMYWYRQDPGQGLRLIYYSQIVNDFQKGDIAEGYSVSREKKESFPLTVTSAQKNPTAFYLCASSGGQITEKLFFGSGTQLSVL.

This sequence joins TRBV10-3 and TRBJ1-2, with no clear D. CDR3 length equals 13 residues. Germline assignment: CDR1 ENHRY and CDR2 SYGVKD. V lost 11 bases, J lost 8 bases, and 21 bases lay in between. The CDR3, as DNA: TGTGCCTCCTCCCCTGAGGGTGGATTGGGCTACACCTTC. It codes for CASSPEGGLGYTF.

The chain recombines TRBV20-1 with TRBJ1-2; D unresolved. The CDR3 has 11 residues. Trimming removed 7 bases from V and 2 bases from J, with 8 bases in between. The germline V gene has CDR1 DFQATT and CDR2 SNEGSKA (reference sequence). The CDR3 DNA reads TGCAGTGGGACGGGGAACTATGGCTACACCTTC. Amino acid sequence: CSGTGNYGYTF.

The rearrangement uses TRBV3-1 (or the pseudogene TRBV3-2) and TRBJ2-1; 8 nucleotides match TRBD2. The V gene end was trimmed by 4 bases and the J gene end by 4 bases; junction bases not matched to a gene: 9. Germline V gives CDR1 LGHDT, CDR2 YNNKEL (reference sequence). The CDR3 runs 16 residues. The CDR3 loop is CASSRILAATYNEQFF. The CDR3 DNA reads as TGTGCCAGCAGCCGAATACTAGCGGCCACTTACAATGAGCAGTTCTTC.